Presented here are 7 T cell receptor beta chains from one specimen sequenced in a study of blood T cell repertoires in COVID-19. Assay used: immunoSEQ multiplex PCR; TCRdb lists only in-frame clones, some missing. The profile shows roughly 40,000 clones, around 85% of them singletons. Sequenced: peripheral blood. The receptors were sampled from a woman at least 80 years old with acute or convalescent COVID-19.

The chain combines TRBV7-9 with TRBJ2-2, with a tentative D call TRBD2 (7 bases). Trimming left V 8 bases short and J 2 bases short, with 15 bases between. Germline lookup yields CDR1 SEHNR and CDR2 FQNEAQ (reference sequence). The CDR3 covers 15 residues. In nucleotides, the CDR3 is TGTGCCAGCCCTTGGGGGGGACAAAACACCGGGGAGCTGTTTTTT. Its protein is CASPWGGQNTGELFF.

V usage is TRBV5-1 and J usage is TRBJ2-7, with a possible D match to TRBD1 (5 bases). The germline V gene encodes CDR1 SGHRS and CDR2 YFSETQ. CDR3 length: 14 amino acids. V dropped 0 bases and J dropped 1 base, with 8 bases sitting between them. Here the CDR3 DNA reads TGCGCCAGCAGCTTGGAGGGGTTTTCCTACGAGCAGTACTTC. Translation gives CASSLEGFSYEQYF.

The chain combines TRBV18 with TRBJ1-4, with TRBD1 matching over 9 bases. The CDR3 is made up of 16 amino acids. The trim removed 4 bases at V and 0 bases at J, leaving 3 bases unmatched. In germline, CDR1 is KGHSH, CDR2 LQKENI. As DNA, the CDR3 is TGTGCCAGCTCACTACAGGGGGCCTCAACTAATGAAAAACTGTTTTTT. Protein: CASSLQGASTNEKLFF.

The J gene is TRBJ2-1, the V gene TRBV7-9; D not resolved. This CDR3 comprises 14 residues. Germline loops: CDR1 SEHNR, CDR2 FQNEAQ (reference sequence). Trimming pared 1 base from V and 7 bases from J, leaving 11 bases between. In DNA form, the CDR3 reads TGTGCCAGCAGCTTAGTCTTTCGAGAAAATGAGCAGTTCTTC. This gives the protein CASSLVFRENEQFF.

The rearrangement uses TRBV19 and TRBJ1-1, with D tentatively TRBD1 (5 bases). V shed 4 bases and J shed 10 bases, with 19 bases lying between them. The CDR3 has 14 amino acids. Germline CDR1 is LNHDA and CDR2 is SQIVND (reference sequence). The CDR3 DNA sequence: TGTGCCAGTAGTACACCTTCCTCCGTCGGGGGAGCTTTCTTT. This translates into CASSTPSSVGGAFF.

V usage is TRBV5-6 and J usage is TRBJ2-4; a possible D gene is TRBD1 (6 bases). V lost 5 bases, J lost 1 base, and 16 bases lay in between. This CDR3 contains 16 residues. Germline V gene sequence: CDR1 SGHDT, CDR2 YYEEEE. The CDR3 region has the DNA TGTGCCAGCAGTTTCCCGGACAGCCTGGCCAAAAACATTCAGTACTTC. It yields the protein CASSFPDSLAKNIQYF.

The CDR3 protein is CASRENGGTSTDTQYF. In DNA form, the CDR3 reads TGTGCCAGCAGAGAGAACGGCGGCACTAGCACAGATACGCAGTATTTT. The rearrangement links TRBV2 to TRBJ2-3; no clear D. The germline V gene has CDR1 SNHLY and CDR2 FYNNEI. This CDR3 is built from 16 residues. V dropped 6 bases and J dropped 0 bases, with 16 bases sitting between them.